Listed here are 18 T cell receptor beta chains from one sample, sequenced in a study of blood T cell repertoires in COVID-19. Generated by immunoSEQ multiplex PCR, the TCRdb table keeps only in-frame clones and is missing some. Of 70,000 to 90,000 clones in the sample, approximately 85% were seen once. The sample comprised peripheral blood. The receptor source for this set is a man aged 50 or older with active COVID-19.

The chain recombines TRBV29-1 with TRBJ2-7; possible D gene TRBD1, 5 bases. The CDR3 loop spans 12 amino acids. Germline CDR1 and CDR2: SQVTM and ANQGSEA. Deletions cut 2 bases from V and 3 bases from J, with 8 bases between. The CDR3 nucleotides are TGCAGCGTTGAACAGGGCGACTACGAGCAGTACTTC. As protein: CSVEQGDYEQYF.

The J gene is TRBJ2-5, the V gene TRBV9; 11 bases match TRBD2. Germline V gene sequence: CDR1 SGDLS, CDR2 YYNGEE. This CDR3 has 16 amino acids. J lost 4 bases, V lost 4 bases, and 9 bases had no gene match. In DNA, the CDR3 is TGTGCCAGCAGCCAGGGGGGTAGCGGGAGGGCAGAGACCCAGTACTTC. Amino acids: CASSQGGSGRAETQYF.

This chain uses TRBV19 with TRBJ2-7; 7 bases align to TRBD2. Germline V gene sequence: CDR1 LNHDA, CDR2 SQIVND (reference sequence). Germline trimming cut 9 bases from V and 5 bases from J; bases unmatched to any gene: 16. The CDR3 covers 15 residues. The CDR3 region has the DNA TGTGCCAGCACTACCTCATTACTAGCGCGCCACGAGCAGTACTTC. Translation gives CASTTSLLARHEQYF.

V usage is TRBV15 and J usage is TRBJ1-5; D is uncertain. Trimming removed 0 bases at V and 2 bases at J, with 8 bases between. CDR1 LNHNV and CDR2 YYDKDF come from the germline V gene (reference sequence). The CDR3 length is 15 residues. CDR3 sequence: CATSRDIQGNQPQHF. CDR3 nucleotides: TGTGCCACCAGCAGAGATATACAAGGCAATCAGCCCCAGCATTTT.

This rearrangement joins TRBV5-4 to TRBJ2-2, with D perhaps matching TRBD2 (5 bases). Germline lookup yields CDR1 SGHNT and CDR2 YYREEE (reference sequence). V lost 5 bases and J 3 bases, leaving 11 bases between the germline ends. The CDR3 loop spans 14 amino acids. CDR3 nucleotides: TGTGCCAGCAGTTATAGACTATACACCGGGGAGCTGTTTTTT. Translation: CASSYRLYTGELFF. The full variable domain, its missing parts supplied by reference TRBV5-4 and TRBJ2-2, is ETGVTQSPTHLIKTRGQQVTLRCSSQSGHNTVSWYQQALGQGPQFIFQYYREEENGRGNFPPRFSGLQFPNYSSELNVNALELDDSALYLCASSYRLYTGELFFGEGSRLTVL.

This clone showed up just a few times. CDR3 in DNA: TGTGCCAGCACCGCGAACAGGGGTGGTAATTCACCCCTCCACTTT. Translating it yields CASTANRGGNSPLHF. The chain has TRBV7-2 and TRBJ1-6; 7 bases fit TRBD1. There are 15 residues in the CDR3. The germline V gene encodes CDR1 SGHTA and CDR2 FQGNSA. Germline trimming cut 7 bases from V and 6 bases from J; bases unmatched to any gene: 9. The full variable domain, with the rest looked up from reference TRBV7-2 and TRBJ1-6, is GAGVSQSPSNKVTEKGKDVELRCDPISGHTALYWYRQSLGQGLEFLIYFQGNSAPDKSGLPSDRFSAERTGGSVSTLTIQRTQQEDSAVYLCASTANRGGNSPLHFGNGTRLTVT.

The rearrangement links TRBV19 to TRBJ1-1, with 7 bases fitting TRBD1. This CDR3 comprises 16 residues. V lost 4 bases and J lost 1; bases outside the gene matches: 9. The germline gives CDR1 LNHDA, CDR2 SQIVND (reference sequence). CDR3 in amino acids: CASSNIYAGGNTEAFF. CDR3 bases: TGTGCCAGTAGTAATATATATGCAGGGGGGAACACTGAAGCTTTCTTT.

The rearrangement uses TRBV7-2 and TRBJ2-3, with 7 bases that match TRBD2. Germline CDR1 and CDR2: SGHTA and FQGNSA. The ends lost 3 bases at V and 4 bases at J; junction bases unmatched: 7. This CDR3 contains 15 residues. Here the CDR3 reads CASSFRLALSDTQYF. DNA for the CDR3: TGTGCCAGCAGCTTTAGACTAGCCCTTTCAGATACGCAGTATTTT.

The chain links TRBV9 to TRBJ1-5, with 10 positions matching TRBD1. V shed 4 bases, J shed 3 bases, and the junction held 4 bases outside the gene matches. CDR1 SGDLS and CDR2 YYNGEE come from the germline V gene. The CDR3 has 15 residues. The CDR3, as DNA: TGTGCCAGCAGCATGACAGGGGGCCCCAATCAGCCCCAGCATTTT. This codes for CASSMTGGPNQPQHF.

J is TRBJ1-5 and V is TRBV7-2; possibly TRBD1 for D (5 bases). V gave up 3 bases and J gave up 4 bases, with 13 bases separating them. This CDR3 has 15 residues. CDR1 is SGHTA and CDR2 is FQGNSA in the germline V gene. In DNA, the CDR3 is TGTGCCAGCAGCTTTGGCCAGGGTAGGAATCAGCCCCAGCATTTT. Protein: CASSFGQGRNQPQHF.

This chain connects TRBV29-1 to TRBJ1-3; D unclear. CDR3 size: 13 residues. Trimming shortened V by 2 bases and J by 2 bases, and 7 bases separated the two germline ends. Per germline, CDR1 SQVTM and CDR2 ANQGSEA. The CDR3 loop is CSVERSTGNTIYF. The CDR3 nucleotides are TGCAGCGTTGAAAGGAGTACTGGAAACACCATATATTTT.

At least ten counts were recorded for this clone. This rearrangement joins TRBV28 to TRBJ1-2, with D unclear. Trimming removed 4 bases from V and 8 bases from J, with 23 bases in between. The CDR3 consists of 16 residues. Per germline, CDR1 MDHEN and CDR2 SYDVKM. The CDR3 sequence is CASSSPAGSGMRGYTF. In nucleotides, the CDR3 is TGTGCCAGCAGTTCCCCGGCAGGCAGTGGTATGAGAGGCTACACCTTC.

This clone was seen many times. J is TRBJ1-2 and V is TRBV18; D is unclear. Trimming left V 1 base short and J 7 bases short, with 10 bases between. CDR1 is KGHSH and CDR2 is LQKENI in the germline V gene. This CDR3 is 13 amino acids long. In DNA, the CDR3 is TGTGCCAGCTCACCACGAACAGCAAGTGGCTACACCTTC. It yields the protein CASSPRTASGYTF.

This clone was recorded only once. This sequence joins TRBV6-5 and TRBJ1-2, with 7 bases identical to TRBD1. The CDR3 length is 14 residues. The germline V gene has CDR1 MNHEY and CDR2 SVGAGI. The trim removed 6 bases at V and 3 bases at J, leaving 7 bases unmatched. For the CDR3, the DNA is TGTGCCAGCAGATCCGACAGGGCGGACTATGGCTACACCTTC. Translation: CASRSDRADYGYTF.

J is TRBJ1-1 and V is TRBV7-2; D gene unclear. The CDR3 has 13 amino acids. V lost 5 bases and J 1 base, leaving 8 bases between the germline ends. Per germline, CDR1 SGHTA and CDR2 FQGNSA. The CDR3 reads CASSRGRNTEAFF. The CDR3 bases are TGTGCCAGCAGCCGCGGGAGGAACACTGAAGCTTTCTTT.

J is TRBJ1-2 and V is TRBV27, with 7 bases aligning to TRBD1. Germline CDR1 MNHEY, CDR2 SMNVEV (reference sequence). V lost 5 bases to trimming and J lost 3 bases; unmatched junction nucleotides: 9. This CDR3 has 15 residues. The CDR3 DNA reads as TGTGCCAGCAGTCCCAGGGACAGTGGCTACTATGGCTACACCTTC. Translation gives CASSPRDSGYYGYTF.

The chain couples TRBV7-2 to TRBJ1-6, with 12 bases lining up with TRBD1. From germline, CDR1 is SGHTA and CDR2 FQGNSA. Unmatched junction bases numbered 5, after V lost 1 base and J lost 10 bases. CDR3 length equals 16 residues. Written as DNA, the CDR3 is TGTGCCAGCAGCTTAGGGGACAGGGGGCGGCGGTCACCCCTCCACTTT. Its translation: CASSLGDRGRRSPLHF.

V is TRBV19 and J is TRBJ1-1; D is possibly TRBD1 (6 bases). Trimming stripped 5 bases from V and 4 bases from J, with 20 bases between. The CDR3 is 16 residues long. CDR1 and CDR2 from the germline V gene are LNHDA and SQIVND (reference sequence). CDR3 residues: CASSWRQGQGSTEAFF. As DNA, the CDR3 is TGTGCCAGTAGTTGGCGGCAGGGGCAAGGTAGCACTGAAGCTTTCTTT.